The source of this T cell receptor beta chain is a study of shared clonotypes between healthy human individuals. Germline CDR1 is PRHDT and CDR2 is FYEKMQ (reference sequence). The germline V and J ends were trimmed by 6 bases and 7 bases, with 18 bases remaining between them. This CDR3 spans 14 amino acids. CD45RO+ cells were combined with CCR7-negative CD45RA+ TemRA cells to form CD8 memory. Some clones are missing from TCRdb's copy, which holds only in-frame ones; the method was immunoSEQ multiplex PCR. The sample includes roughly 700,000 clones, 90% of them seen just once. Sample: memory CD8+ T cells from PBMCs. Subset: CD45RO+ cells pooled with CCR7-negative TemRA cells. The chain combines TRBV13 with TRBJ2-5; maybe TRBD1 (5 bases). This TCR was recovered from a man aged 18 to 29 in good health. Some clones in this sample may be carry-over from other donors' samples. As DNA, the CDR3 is TGTGCCAGCAGTGTCAGTAGAGAGCAGGGGACCCAGTACTTC. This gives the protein CASSVSREQGTQYF.